This entry lists 23 T cell receptor beta chains sequenced from one sample in a study of cytomegalovirus exposure and HLA in healthy donors. Method: immunoSEQ multiplex PCR; TCRdb's copy keeps in-frame clones and lacks some. The table has 200,000 to 250,000 clones, around 86% seen once. Sequencing used PBMCs. The receptors here all came from a woman aged 18-29 years in good health and CMV-seropositive.

This clone was observed a single time. V is TRBV29-1 and J is TRBJ1-2; 7 bases match TRBD1. Germline V gene sequence: CDR1 SQVTM, CDR2 ANQGSEA. This CDR3 contains 15 residues. The ends lost 3 bases at V and 3 bases at J; junction bases unmatched: 10. The CDR3 DNA is TGCAGCGTTGAGCTGTTACAGGGGCGAGACTATGGCTACACCTTC. The encoded protein is CSVELLQGRDYGYTF. The full variable domain, in which reference TRBV29-1 and TRBJ1-2 provide the parts outside the CDR3, is SAVISQKPSRDICQRGTSLTIQCQVDSQVTMMFWYRQQPGQSLTLIATANQGSEATYESGFVIDKFPISRPNLTFSTLTVSNMSPEDSSIYLCSVELLQGRDYGYTFGSGTRLTVV.

The J gene is TRBJ1-1, the V gene TRBV11-2; the D is unclear. The CDR3 has 13 amino acids. Looked up from germline, CDR1 is SGHAT and CDR2 is FQNNGV. V was trimmed by 5 bases and J by 0 bases, leaving 7 bases between them. CDR3 coding DNA: TGTGCCAGCAGCCTCCACATGAACACTGAAGCTTTCTTT. Translating it yields CASSLHMNTEAFF.

The rearrangement uses TRBV28 and TRBJ2-1; 11 bases are shared with TRBD2. The CDR3 has 18 residues. With 5 bases clipped from V and 3 bases from J, the junction kept 12 bases outside the gene matches. Germline V gene data show CDR1 as MDHEN and CDR2 as SYDVKM. CDR3 residues: CASSPPPRLAGSYNEQFF. The CDR3 coding sequence is TGTGCCAGCAGTCCGCCCCCTCGACTAGCGGGAAGCTACAATGAGCAGTTCTTC. Full variable domain (remainder filled in from reference TRBV28 and TRBJ2-1): DVKVTQSSRYLVKRTGEKVFLECVQDMDHENMFWYRQDPGLGLRLIYFSYDVKMKEKGDIPEGYSVSREKKERFSLILESASTNQTSMYLCASSPPPRLAGSYNEQFFGPGTRLTVL.

The rearrangement joins TRBV5-8 to TRBJ1-4, with 7 bases lining up with TRBD1. The CDR3 is 15 amino acids. Germline CDR1 is SGHTS and CDR2 is YDEGEE. V was pared by 6 bases and J by 4 bases, with 9 bases of the junction left unmatched. The DNA of the CDR3 is TGTGCCAGCACGTTAAGGACAGGAATTAATGAAAAACTGTTTTTT. This codes for CASTLRTGINEKLFF.

The chain has TRBV9 and TRBJ1-1; D remains ambiguous. The germline V gene encodes CDR1 SGDLS and CDR2 YYNGEE. This CDR3 has 15 residues. With 2 bases removed from V and 3 bases from J, the gap between germline ends came to 14 bases. In DNA form, the CDR3 reads TGTGCCAGCAGCGTTAGCGGGCTTGAGGACACTGAAGCTTTCTTT. As protein: CASSVSGLEDTEAFF.

The chain joins TRBV2 to TRBJ1-1; 7 bases are a match to TRBD1. The CDR3 is 15 amino acids. Germline trimming cut 11 bases from V and 6 bases from J; bases unmatched to any gene: 18. CDR1 is SNHLY and CDR2 is FYNNEI in the germline V gene. The CDR3: CARPFDRELRAEAFF. CDR3 in DNA: TGTGCCCGACCGTTTGACAGGGAACTCCGGGCTGAAGCTTTCTTT.

The chain employs TRBV19 and TRBJ1-2; D possibly corresponds to TRBD1 (5 bases). Germline CDR1 LNHDA, CDR2 SQIVND (reference sequence). V lost 7 bases and J 7 bases, leaving 10 bases between the germline ends. CDR3 length: 11 amino acids. CDR3 residues: CASTPGSGYTF. CDR3 in DNA: TGTGCCAGTACCCCAGGGTCTGGCTACACCTTC.

This rearrangement joins TRBV9 to TRBJ1-3, with TRBD1 as a possible D gene (5 bases). Germline V gene lookup returns CDR1 SGDLS and CDR2 YYNGEE. The ends were cut back, 4 bases at V and 2 bases at J, with 10 bases in the middle. The CDR3 has 14 residues. CDR3 region: CASSPPTAGNTIYF. The CDR3 DNA is TGTGCCAGCAGCCCCCCGACAGCTGGAAACACCATATATTTT.

With respect to this clone: The junction departs from the called germline gene at one end, perhaps through a read error. This chain connects TRBV5-1 to TRBJ2-3, with 8 bases that match TRBD1. Germline assignment: CDR1 SGHRS and CDR2 YFSETQ. This CDR3 comprises 14 residues. The CDR3 DNA follows: TGCGCCAGCAGCTCGACAGGGGCAGGGGATACACAGTATTTT. This translates into CASSSTGAGDTQYF.

This clone was detected once. The V and J genes are TRBV5-4 and TRBJ1-2; the match to TRBD1 covers 7 bases. The CDR3 runs to 16 residues. Germline lookup yields CDR1 SGHNT and CDR2 YYREEE (reference sequence). V lost 0 bases to trimming and J lost 2 bases; unmatched junction nucleotides: 7. The CDR3 region has the DNA TGTGCCAGCAGCTTGGGCCGGACAGGTGGGAACTATGGCTACACCTTC. It specifies CASSLGRTGGNYGYTF. Supplemented by reference TRBV5-4 and TRBJ1-2, the full variable domain reads ETGVTQSPTHLIKTRGQQVTLRCSSQSGHNTVSWYQQALGQGPQFIFQYYREEENGRGNFPPRFSGLQFPNYSSELNVNALELDDSALYLCASSLGRTGGNYGYTFGSGTRLTVV.

This clone was recorded only once. The rearrangement uses TRBV27 and TRBJ1-1; D perhaps matches TRBD1 (5 bases). In germline, CDR1 is MNHEY, CDR2 SMNVEV (reference sequence). The CDR3 loop spans 13 amino acids. Trimming took 8 bases from V and 1 from J, leaving 11 bases between them. Here the CDR3 DNA reads TGTGCCAGCTCGGCCGGGGGGAACACTGAAGCTTTCTTT. Amino acids: CASSAGGNTEAFF.

The chain carries TRBV7-9 and TRBJ1-2; the match to TRBD1 covers 7 bases. V lost 4 bases and J lost 7; bases outside the gene matches: 9. Looked up from germline, CDR1 is SEHNR and CDR2 is FQNEAQ (reference sequence). The CDR3 is 14 residues long. The CDR3 loop is CASSSTKTGFGYTF. CDR3 coding DNA: TGTGCCAGCAGCTCGACCAAGACAGGGTTTGGCTACACCTTC.

The rearrangement joins TRBV27 to TRBJ2-5; 7 bases agree with TRBD1. V lost 5 bases, J lost 2 bases, and 5 bases stayed unmatched. The CDR3 extends over 14 amino acids. Germline V lookup: CDR1 MNHEY, CDR2 SMNVEV (reference sequence). The CDR3 DNA is TGTGCCAGCAGTCCCCGACAGGGACAAGAGACCCAGTACTTC. Amino acid sequence: CASSPRQGQETQYF.

The rearrangement links TRBV5-1 to TRBJ2-3; TRBD1 matches 7 bases. CDR3 length: 13 residues. The germline CDR1 and CDR2 sequences are SGHRS and YFSETQ. V was pared by 7 bases and J by 3 bases, with 5 bases of the junction left unmatched. The CDR3 is CASRQGATDTQYF. The CDR3 DNA reads as TGCGCCAGCCGACAGGGCGCTACAGATACGCAGTATTTT.

The chain couples TRBV5-4 to TRBJ2-1; D might be TRBD1 (5 bases). Germline-derived CDR1 and CDR2 are SGHNT and YYREEE (reference sequence). The CDR3 length is 15 residues. The ends were cut back, 2 bases at V and 2 bases at J, with 11 bases in the middle. CDR3 nucleotide sequence: TGTGCCAGCAGCTTTCAGGGTGCTGCCTACAATGAGCAGTTCTTC. Translation: CASSFQGAAYNEQFF. The variable domain in full, with the rest retrieved from reference TRBV5-4 and TRBJ2-1, is ETGVTQSPTHLIKTRGQQVTLRCSSQSGHNTVSWYQQALGQGPQFIFQYYREEENGRGNFPPRFSGLQFPNYSSELNVNALELDDSALYLCASSFQGAAYNEQFFGPGTRLTVL.

The chain joins TRBV10-2 to TRBJ2-7, with TRBD2 matching 13 bases. Germline assignment: CDR1 WSHSY and CDR2 SAAADI. The V gene end was trimmed by 6 bases and the J gene end by 3 bases; junction bases not matched to a gene: 5. This CDR3 has 15 residues. The CDR3 here is CASRTSGRANYEQYF. The CDR3 bases are TGCGCCAGCAGAACTAGCGGGAGGGCCAACTACGAGCAGTACTTC.

This rearrangement joins TRBV9 to TRBJ2-3; 9 bases align to TRBD2. The CDR3 has 16 residues. V shed 0 bases and J 2 bases; nucleotides not matched to a gene: 4. Germline CDR1 SGDLS, CDR2 YYNGEE. CDR3 DNA: TGTGCCAGCAGCGTAGTGGGCGGGAGGGCCACAGATACGCAGTATTTT. Amino acid sequence: CASSVVGGRATDTQYF.

The chain uses TRBV9 and TRBJ2-1; 8 bases fit TRBD1. Germline V gene lookup returns CDR1 SGDLS and CDR2 YYNGEE. V gave up 0 bases and J gave up 6 bases; unmatched junction bases: 5. This CDR3 is built from 15 residues. For the CDR3, the DNA is TGTGCCAGCAGCGTAGACGCCGGGACAGGCAATGAGCAGTTCTTC. This gives the protein CASSVDAGTGNEQFF.

This clone has only a few counts. J is TRBJ2-7 and V is TRBV11-2; no definite D call. The CDR3 spans 12 residues. Looked up from germline, CDR1 is SGHAT and CDR2 is FQNNGV. V lost 3 bases, J lost 3 bases, and 6 bases lay in between. For the CDR3, the DNA is TGTGCCAGCAGCTTTGGCGGCTACGAGCAGTACTTC. Its translation: CASSFGGYEQYF.

CDR3 DNA sequence: TGTGCCAGCAGTTACGGGTCTGGAAACACCATATATTTT. Translated: CASSYGSGNTIYF. This chain connects TRBV27 to TRBJ1-3; the D is unclear. Trimming left V 4 bases short and J 1 base short, with 5 bases between. The CDR3 has 13 residues. CDR1 and CDR2 (germline): MNHEY, SMNVEV (reference sequence).

This clone was seen only once. This chain links TRBV18 with TRBJ1-2; 11 positions agree with TRBD1. CDR3 length equals 15 residues. Germline values: CDR1 KGHSH, CDR2 LQKENI. The CDR3 spells CKGWDRGIRFDGYTF. The CDR3 bases are TGTAAAGGATGGGACAGGGGGATCCGGTTTGATGGCTACACCTTC.

V gene TRBV9 combines with J gene TRBJ2-7; TRBD2 aligns across 13 bases. The CDR3 has 17 residues. The germline gives CDR1 SGDLS, CDR2 YYNGEE. V gave up 3 bases and J gave up 4 bases; unmatched junction bases: 10. The DNA for the CDR3 is TGTGCCAGCAGCGGGGGCGGGGGACTAGCGGGATCTTACGAGCAGTACTTC. Translated: CASSGGGGLAGSYEQYF.

The V call is TRBV5-1, the J call TRBJ2-3, with 7 bases aligning to TRBD2. CDR3 length: 15 residues. Germline V gene data show CDR1 as SGHRS and CDR2 as YFSETQ. V lost 6 bases to trimming and J lost 0 bases; unmatched junction nucleotides: 7. CDR3: CASTLEAGSTDTQYF. The CDR3 DNA follows: TGCGCCAGCACCCTGGAAGCGGGAAGCACAGATACGCAGTATTTT.